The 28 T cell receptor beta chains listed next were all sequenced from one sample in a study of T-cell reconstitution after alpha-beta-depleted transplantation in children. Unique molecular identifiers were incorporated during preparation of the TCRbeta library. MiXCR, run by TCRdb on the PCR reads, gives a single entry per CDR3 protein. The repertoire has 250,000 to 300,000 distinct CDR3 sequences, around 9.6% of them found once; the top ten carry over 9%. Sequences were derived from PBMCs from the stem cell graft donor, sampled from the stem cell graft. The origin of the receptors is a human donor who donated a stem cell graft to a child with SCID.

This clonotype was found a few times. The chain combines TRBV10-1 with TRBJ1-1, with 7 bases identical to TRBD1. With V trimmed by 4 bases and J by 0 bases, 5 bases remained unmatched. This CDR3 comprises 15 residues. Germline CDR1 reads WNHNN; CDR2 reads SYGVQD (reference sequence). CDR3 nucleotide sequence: TGCGCCAGCAGTGTCCACAGGGGCATGAACACTGAAGCTTTCTTT. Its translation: CASSVHRGMNTEAFF.

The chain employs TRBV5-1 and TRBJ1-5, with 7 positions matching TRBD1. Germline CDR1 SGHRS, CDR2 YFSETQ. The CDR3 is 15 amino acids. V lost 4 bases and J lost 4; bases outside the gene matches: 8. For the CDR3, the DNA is TGCGCCAGCAGCCCGGGACAGAATGGAAATCAGCCCCAGCATTTT. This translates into CASSPGQNGNQPQHF.

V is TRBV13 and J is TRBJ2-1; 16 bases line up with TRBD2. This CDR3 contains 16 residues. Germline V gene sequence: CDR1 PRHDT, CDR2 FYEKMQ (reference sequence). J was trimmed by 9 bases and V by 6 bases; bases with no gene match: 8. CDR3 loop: CASSLGTSGGASEQFF. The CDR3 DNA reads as TGTGCCAGCAGTCTCGGGACTAGCGGGGGGGCGAGTGAGCAGTTCTTC. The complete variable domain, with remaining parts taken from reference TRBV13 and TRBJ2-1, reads AAGVIQSPRHLIKEKRETATLKCYPIPRHDTVYWYQQGPGQDPQFLISFYEKMQSDKGSIPDRFSAQQFSDYHSELNMSSLELGDSALYFCASSLGTSGGASEQFFGPGTRLTVL.

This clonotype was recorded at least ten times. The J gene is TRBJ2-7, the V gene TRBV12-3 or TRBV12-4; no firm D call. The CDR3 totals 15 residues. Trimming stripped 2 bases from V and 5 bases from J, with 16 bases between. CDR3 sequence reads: CASSLRAGKGDEQYF. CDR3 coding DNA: TGTGCCAGCAGTTTAAGGGCAGGAAAAGGCGACGAGCAGTACTTC.

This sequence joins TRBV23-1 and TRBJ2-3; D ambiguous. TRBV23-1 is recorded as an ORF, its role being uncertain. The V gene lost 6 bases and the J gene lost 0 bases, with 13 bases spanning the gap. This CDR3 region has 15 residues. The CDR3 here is CASSLRGISTDTQYF. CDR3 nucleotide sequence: TGCGCCAGCAGCCTCCGTGGGATTAGCACAGATACGCAGTATTTT.

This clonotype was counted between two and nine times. The CDR3 DNA reads TGTGCCAGCAGGCCCCCAGGGTCCAATCAGCCCCAGCATTTT. Its translation: CASRPPGSNQPQHF. V and J are TRBV7-8 and TRBJ1-5, with D tentatively TRBD1 (5 bases). V was pared by 6 bases and J by 3 bases, with 12 bases between. Germline V lookup: CDR1 SGHVS, CDR2 FQNEAQ. CDR3 length: 14 residues.

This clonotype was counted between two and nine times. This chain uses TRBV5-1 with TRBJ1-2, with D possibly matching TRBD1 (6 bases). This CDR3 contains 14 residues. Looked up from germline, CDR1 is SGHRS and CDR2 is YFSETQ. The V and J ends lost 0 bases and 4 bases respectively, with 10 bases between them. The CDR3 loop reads CASSLEQGSYGYTF. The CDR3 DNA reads TGCGCCAGCAGCTTGGAACAGGGAAGCTATGGCTACACCTTC.

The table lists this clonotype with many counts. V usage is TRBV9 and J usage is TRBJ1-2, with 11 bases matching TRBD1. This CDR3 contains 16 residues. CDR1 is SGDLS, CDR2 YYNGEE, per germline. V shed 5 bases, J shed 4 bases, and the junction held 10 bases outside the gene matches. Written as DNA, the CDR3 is TGTGCCAGCAGTCCGGGACAGGGGGTTTTTGGCTATGGCTACACCTTC. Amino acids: CASSPGQGVFGYGYTF.

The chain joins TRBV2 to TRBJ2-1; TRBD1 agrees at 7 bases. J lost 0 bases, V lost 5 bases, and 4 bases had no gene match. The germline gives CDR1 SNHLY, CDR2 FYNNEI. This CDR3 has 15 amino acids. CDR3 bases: TGTGCCAGCAGTTGGGACAGCAGCTCCTACAATGAGCAGTTCTTC. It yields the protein CASSWDSSSYNEQFF. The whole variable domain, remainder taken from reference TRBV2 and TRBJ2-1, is EPEVTQTPSHQVTQMGQEVILRCVPISNHLYFYWYRQILGQKVEFLVSFYNNEISEKSEIFDDQFSVERPDGSNFTLKIRSTKLEDSAMYFCASSWDSSSYNEQFFGPGTRLTVL.

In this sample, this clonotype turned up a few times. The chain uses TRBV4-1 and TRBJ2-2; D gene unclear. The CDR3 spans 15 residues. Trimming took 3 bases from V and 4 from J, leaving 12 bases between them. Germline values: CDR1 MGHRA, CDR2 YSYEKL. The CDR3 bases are TGCGCCAGCAGCCATTCAGGAATGGGCACCGGGGAGCTGTTTTTT. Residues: CASSHSGMGTGELFF.

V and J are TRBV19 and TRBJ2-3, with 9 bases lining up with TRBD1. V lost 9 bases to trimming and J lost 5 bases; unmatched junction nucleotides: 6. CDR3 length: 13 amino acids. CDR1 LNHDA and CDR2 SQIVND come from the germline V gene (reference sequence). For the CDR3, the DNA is TGTGCCAGCCGGGACAGGGCTAAAGATACGCAGTATTTT. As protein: CASRDRAKDTQYF.

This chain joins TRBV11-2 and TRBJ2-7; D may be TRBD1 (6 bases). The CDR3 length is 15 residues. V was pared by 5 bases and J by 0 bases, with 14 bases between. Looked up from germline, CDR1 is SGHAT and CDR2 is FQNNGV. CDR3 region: CASSQRPDSSYEQYF. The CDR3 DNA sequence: TGTGCCAGCAGCCAGCGACCGGACAGCTCCTACGAGCAGTACTTC.

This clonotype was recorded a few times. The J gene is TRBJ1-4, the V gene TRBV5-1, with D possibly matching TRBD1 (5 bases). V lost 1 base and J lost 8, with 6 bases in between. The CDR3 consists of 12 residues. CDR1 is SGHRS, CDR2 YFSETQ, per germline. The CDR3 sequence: CASSLWGEKLFF. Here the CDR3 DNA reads TGCGCCAGCAGCTTGTGGGGGGAAAAACTGTTTTTT.

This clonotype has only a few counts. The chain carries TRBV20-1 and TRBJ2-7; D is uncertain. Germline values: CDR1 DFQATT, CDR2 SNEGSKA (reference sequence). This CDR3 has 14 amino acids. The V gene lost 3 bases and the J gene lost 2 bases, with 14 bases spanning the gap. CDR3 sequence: CSASDPGTTYEQYF. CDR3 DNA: TGCAGTGCTAGTGACCCCGGAACCACCTACGAGCAGTACTTC.

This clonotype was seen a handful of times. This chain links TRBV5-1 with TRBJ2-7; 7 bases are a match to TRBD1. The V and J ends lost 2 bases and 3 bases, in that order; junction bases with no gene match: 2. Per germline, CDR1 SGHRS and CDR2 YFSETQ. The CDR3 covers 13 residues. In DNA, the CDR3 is TGCGCCAGCAGCTTTACAGGGGACTACGAGCAGTACTTC. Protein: CASSFTGDYEQYF.

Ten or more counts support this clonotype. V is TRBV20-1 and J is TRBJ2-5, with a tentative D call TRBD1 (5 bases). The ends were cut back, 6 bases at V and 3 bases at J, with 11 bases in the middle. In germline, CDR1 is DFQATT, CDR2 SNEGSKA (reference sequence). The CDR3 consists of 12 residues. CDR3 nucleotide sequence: TGCAGTGCCTTAATCAGGGAAGAGACCCAGTACTTC. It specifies CSALIREETQYF.

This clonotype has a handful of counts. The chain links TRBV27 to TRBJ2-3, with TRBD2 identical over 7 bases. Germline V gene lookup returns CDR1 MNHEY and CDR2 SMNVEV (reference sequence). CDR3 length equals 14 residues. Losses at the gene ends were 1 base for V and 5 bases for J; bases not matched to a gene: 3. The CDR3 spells CASSLWRGRDTQYF. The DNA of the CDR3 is TGTGCCAGCAGTTTATGGCGGGGGAGAGATACGCAGTATTTT.

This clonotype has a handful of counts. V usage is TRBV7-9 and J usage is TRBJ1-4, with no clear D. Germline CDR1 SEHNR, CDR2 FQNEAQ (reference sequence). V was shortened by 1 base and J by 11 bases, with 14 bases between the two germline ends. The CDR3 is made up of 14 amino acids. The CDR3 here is CASSLGGSSGKLFF. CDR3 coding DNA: TGTGCCAGCAGCTTAGGGGGTAGCAGCGGGAAACTGTTTTTT.

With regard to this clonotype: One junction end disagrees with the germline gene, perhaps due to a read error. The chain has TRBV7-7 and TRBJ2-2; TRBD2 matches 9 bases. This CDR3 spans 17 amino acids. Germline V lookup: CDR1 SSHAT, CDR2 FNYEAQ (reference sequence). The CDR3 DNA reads TGTGCTAGCAGCCTCCTCGCGGGGGGGCCGTTCACCGGGGAGCTGTTTTTT. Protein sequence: CASSLLAGGPFTGELFF.

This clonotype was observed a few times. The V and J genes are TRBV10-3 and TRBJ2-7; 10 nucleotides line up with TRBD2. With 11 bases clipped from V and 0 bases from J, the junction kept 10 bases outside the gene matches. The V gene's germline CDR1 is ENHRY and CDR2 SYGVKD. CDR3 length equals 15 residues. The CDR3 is CASGTSAESSYEQYF. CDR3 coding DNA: TGTGCCTCTGGGACTAGCGCAGAGAGCTCCTACGAGCAGTACTTC.

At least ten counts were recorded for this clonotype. Here the CDR3 reads CASRSGTGNTEAFF. The CDR3 DNA sequence: TGTGCCAGCAGGTCCGGGACGGGGAACACTGAAGCTTTCTTT. The chain combines TRBV27 with TRBJ1-1; D is perhaps TRBD1 (5 bases). V gave up 6 bases and J gave up 1 base, with 12 bases separating them. The CDR3 length is 14 residues. Germline values: CDR1 MNHEY, CDR2 SMNVEV (reference sequence).

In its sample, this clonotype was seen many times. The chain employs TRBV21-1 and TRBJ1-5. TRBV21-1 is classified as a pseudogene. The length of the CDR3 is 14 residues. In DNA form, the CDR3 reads TGTGCCAGCAGCAAAGTCTCAGTTTTTCAGCCCCAGCATTTT. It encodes CASSKVSVFQPQHF.

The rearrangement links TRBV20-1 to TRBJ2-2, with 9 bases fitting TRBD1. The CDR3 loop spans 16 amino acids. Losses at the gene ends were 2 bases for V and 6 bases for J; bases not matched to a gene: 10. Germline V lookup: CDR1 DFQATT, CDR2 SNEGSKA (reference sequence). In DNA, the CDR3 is TGCAGTGCTAGACCTTTCACAGGGGGCGCCCCCGGGGAGCTGTTTTTT. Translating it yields CSARPFTGGAPGELFF.

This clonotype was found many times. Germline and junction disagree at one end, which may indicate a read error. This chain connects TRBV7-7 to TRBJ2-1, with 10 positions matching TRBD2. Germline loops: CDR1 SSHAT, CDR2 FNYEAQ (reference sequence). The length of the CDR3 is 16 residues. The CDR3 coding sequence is TGTGCTAGCAGCTTATCTAGCGGGGGCACTTACAATGAGCAGTTCTTC. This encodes CASSLSSGGTYNEQFF.

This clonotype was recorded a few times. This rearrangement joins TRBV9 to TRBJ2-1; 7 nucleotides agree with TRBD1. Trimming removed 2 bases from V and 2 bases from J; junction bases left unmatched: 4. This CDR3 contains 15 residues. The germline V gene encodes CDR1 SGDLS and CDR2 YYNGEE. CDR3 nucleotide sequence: TGTGCCAGCAGCGTTGGGGGACAGACCTACAATGAGCAGTTCTTC. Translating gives CASSVGGQTYNEQFF.

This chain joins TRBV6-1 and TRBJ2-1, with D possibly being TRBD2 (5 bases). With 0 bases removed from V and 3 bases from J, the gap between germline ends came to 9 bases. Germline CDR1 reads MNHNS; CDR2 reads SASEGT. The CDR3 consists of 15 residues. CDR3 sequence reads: CASSEAPGNYNEQFF. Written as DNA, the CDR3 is TGTGCCAGCAGTGAAGCTCCGGGGAACTACAATGAGCAGTTCTTC.

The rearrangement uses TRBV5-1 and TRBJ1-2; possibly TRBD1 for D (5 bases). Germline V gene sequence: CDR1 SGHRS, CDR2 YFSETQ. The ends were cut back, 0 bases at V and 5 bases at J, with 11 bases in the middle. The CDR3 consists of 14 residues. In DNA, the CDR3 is TGCGCCAGCAGCTTGGGGGGCGCGGGTTATGGCTACACCTTC. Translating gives CASSLGGAGYGYTF. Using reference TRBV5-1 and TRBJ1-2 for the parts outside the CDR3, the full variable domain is KAGVTQTPRYLIKTRGQQVTLSCSPISGHRSVSWYQQTPGQGLQFLFEYFSETQRNKGNFPGRFSGRQFSNSRSEMNVSTLELGDSALYLCASSLGGAGYGYTFGSGTRLTVV.

The CDR3 DNA reads as TGCGCCAGCAGCTTGGCTACTGGACAGGGGGTTTCACCCCTCCACTTT. Translated, it gives CASSLATGQGVSPLHF. The chain carries TRBV5-1 and TRBJ1-6; 10 nucleotides align to TRBD1. Trimming cost V 0 bases and J 9 bases; bases outside gene matches: 6. CDR1 is SGHRS and CDR2 is YFSETQ in the germline V gene. There are 16 residues in the CDR3.